This passage covers 5 T cell receptor beta chains from one sample sequenced in a study. Cells sorted as Tregs were CD4+, CD25+ and CD127-/low. In TCRdb, the 5' RACE reads were re-called with MiXCR into one record per CDR3 protein. The profile shows under 9,500 distinct CDR3 sequences, under 50% of them singletons. The material sequenced was Tregs sorted from a lymph node. The receptor source for this set is a female donor with breast cancer.

This rearrangement joins TRBV6-5 to TRBJ2-5; 10 nucleotides agree with TRBD2. The CDR3 is 17 residues long. V was pared by 1 base and J by 3 bases, with 8 bases of the junction left unmatched. Germline-derived CDR1 and CDR2 are MNHEY and SVGAGI. The CDR3 region is CASSYYSPSGGEETQYF. The CDR3 bases are TGTGCCAGCAGTTACTATTCCCCCAGCGGGGGGGAAGAGACCCAGTACTTC.

The table lists this clonotype with a few counts. This chain links TRBV28 with TRBJ2-3, with 7 bases aligning to TRBD2. Germline V gene lookup returns CDR1 MDHEN and CDR2 SYDVKM. The CDR3 has 14 amino acids. After removal of 6 bases from V and 1 base from J, the junction contained 4 bases not matched to a gene. CDR3 region: CASRLLAGTDTQYF. CDR3 nucleotides: TGTGCCAGCAGACTCCTAGCGGGCACAGATACGCAGTATTTT.

This clonotype came up a few times. The rearrangement links TRBV9 to TRBJ2-3, with D perhaps TRBD2 (5 bases). Germline CDR1 SGDLS, CDR2 YYNGEE. Trimming removed 0 bases at V and 2 bases at J, with 13 bases between. The CDR3 totals 16 residues. The DNA of the CDR3 is TGTGCCAGCAGCGTAGGATCCCGGGGAGCCACAGATACGCAGTATTTT. As protein: CASSVGSRGATDTQYF.

The gene calls are TRBV4-1 and TRBJ2-7, with 10 nucleotides matching TRBD1. CDR3 length equals 16 residues. Per germline, CDR1 MGHRA and CDR2 YSYEKL. V lost 4 bases to trimming and J lost 5 bases; unmatched junction nucleotides: 11. CDR3 coding DNA: TGCGCCAGCAGCCTCGAGCCGGGACAGGGGCATCACGAGCAGTACTTC. It encodes CASSLEPGQGHHEQYF.

The gene calls are TRBV4-2 and TRBJ2-3; D remains unclear. The CDR3 covers 14 residues. V was pared by 4 bases and J by 0 bases, with 8 bases between. CDR1 is LGHNA, CDR2 YNFKEQ, per germline. CDR3 DNA: TGTGCCAGCAGCCGGTATGGCAGCACAGATACGCAGTATTTT. Encoded protein: CASSRYGSTDTQYF.